A selection of T cell receptor beta chains follows, all from one sample in a study of shared clonotypes between healthy human individuals. Sequenced by immunoSEQ multiplex PCR; TCRdb stores in-frame clones only, minus some. Of about 180,000 clones in the sample, 85% to 95% were seen once. Sequencing input: naive CD4+ T cells sorted from blood. The receptors originated from a woman aged 30 to 39 in good health. Each CDR3 is given with its conserved first and last residue. Each record gives: J gene, D gene, V gene, clone size, CDR3 DNA, CDR3 protein. D genes are given only for firm matches. For some rows the clone size is stated as once, few or many, or as a class when expanded; others skip it.

>TRBJ2-1|.|TRBV6-1|.
TGTGCCAGCCTCGTAGCGTTTCGGGGCTACAATGAGCAGTTCTTC
CASLVAFRGYNEQFF
>TRBJ2-3|.|TRBV15|once
TGTGCCACCAGGTCTAGTTCTACAGATACGCAGTATTTT
CATRSSSTDTQYF
>TRBJ2-1|TRBD2|TRBV18|.
TGTGCCAGCTCACCTGGACTAGCTTTTGAGCAGTTCTTC
CASSPGLAFEQFF
>TRBJ2-3|.|TRBV5-1|.
TGCGCCAGCAGGGGTCTAGCTTTCTCAGGGGATACGCAGTATTTT
CASRGLAFSGDTQYF
>TRBJ1-4|.|TRBV30|.
TGTGCCTGGAGAGGCGAAAAACTGTTTTTT
CAWRGEKLFF
>TRBJ2-1|.|TRBV18|.
TGTGCCAGCTCACGGGCGGGGCTTGGGGTCTCCTACAATGAGCAGTTCTTC
CASSRAGLGVSYNEQFF
>TRBJ2-7|TRBD1|TRBV28|.
TGTGCCAGCAGCCAGACAGGGGTCGAGCAGTACTTC
CASSQTGVEQYF
>TRBJ2-1|TRBD2|TRBV5-1|once
TGCGCCAGCAGCTTGTCGGTACTAGCGGGATACAATGAGCAGTTCTTC
CASSLSVLAGYNEQFF
>TRBJ2-7|.|TRBV5-4|.
TGTGCCAGCAGCTTGAGGCAGAATTCGGGGGAGCAGTACTTC
CASSLRQNSGEQYF
>TRBJ2-1|.|TRBV4-2|.
TGTGCCAGCAGCCAAGGTAAAGGGTCCTACAATGAGCAGTTCTTC
CASSQGKGSYNEQFF
>TRBJ2-6|.|TRBV5-1|.
TGCGCCAGCAGCTTGGAGAGCTCTGGGGCCAACGTCCTGACTTTC
CASSLESSGANVLTF
>TRBJ2-7|TRBD1|TRBV28|.
TGTGCCAGCACCTCGACAGGGGAACCCTCCTACGAGCAGTACTTC
CASTSTGEPSYEQYF
>TRBJ2-7|.|TRBV5-1|.
TGCGCCAGCAGCTTGTCGAACCCTGGGGGCTACGAGCAGTACTTC
CASSLSNPGGYEQYF
>TRBJ2-7|TRBD1|TRBV2|.
TGTGCCAGCAGACAGGGGGAAAGGGGGGAGCAGTACTTC
CASRQGERGEQYF
>TRBJ2-2|.|TRBV28|.
TGTGCCAGCAGTCTAGACATCAGGGGCACCGGGGAGCTGTTTTTT
CASSLDIRGTGELFF
>TRBJ1-3|.|TRBV11-2|.
TGTGCCAGCAGCAGTATCATAACAGCTTTCCCTACCGGAAACACCATATATTTT
CASSSIITAFPTGNTIYF
>TRBJ1-5|TRBD1|TRBV2|.
TGTGCCAGCAGTGAAGAGGGGACAGGGTATCAGCCCCAGCATTTT
CASSEEGTGYQPQHF
>TRBJ1-4|TRBD1|TRBV5-1|.
TGCGCCAGCAGCCCGGGGACAGTCGGGCCTCGAAAACTGTTTTTT
CASSPGTVGPRKLFF
>TRBJ1-5|.|TRBV27|.
TGTGCCAGCTCTCACCGCACAGGGAGCCCAAGCAATCAGCCCCAGCATTTT
CASSHRTGSPSNQPQHF
>TRBJ1-6|.|TRBV27|.
TGTGCCAGCAGTTTATTGTCCTATAATTCACCCCTCCACTTT
CASSLLSYNSPLHF
>TRBJ2-7|TRBD2|TRBV27|.
TGTGCCAGCAGTTCGGGACTAGTATACGGCGTGCAGTACTTC
CASSSGLVYGVQYF
>TRBJ2-1|TRBD2|TRBV5-1|.
TGCGCCAGCAGCTTGGTTAGCGGGAGAGTCTACAATGAGCAGTTCTTC
CASSLVSGRVYNEQFF
>TRBJ2-5|.|TRBV5-1|.
TGCGCCAGCAGCTTGACCGGATTAGTGGAGACCCAGTACTTC
CASSLTGLVETQYF
>TRBJ2-7|TRBD1|TRBV19|.
TGTGCCAGTAGTAACCCGGGACAGGGGTTCGTCGAGCAGTACTTC
CASSNPGQGFVEQYF
>TRBJ2-1|.|TRBV20-1|.
TGCAGTGCACCGGACAGAAGTGAGCAGTTCTTC
CSAPDRSEQFF
>TRBJ1-1|.|TRBV7-9|.
TGTGCCAGCAGCCTCCTCGACAGGAACACTGAAGCTTTCTTT
CASSLLDRNTEAFF
>TRBJ2-7|TRBD2|TRBV10-3|.
TGTGCCATCAGCCCAGGGACAACGACTAGCGGGAGAGCCTCCTACGAGCAGTACTTC
CAISPGTTTSGRASYEQYF
>TRBJ1-5|.|TRBV7-2|.
TGTGCCAGCAGCTCCTCGGCGGGGAATCAGCCCCAGCATTTT
CASSSSAGNQPQHF
>TRBJ2-1|TRBD2|TRBV5-4|.
TGTGCCAGCAGCTTGGGGGCTAGCGGGAGGGCCTCCTACAATGAGCAGTTCTTC
CASSLGASGRASYNEQFF
>TRBJ1-1|.|TRBV2|.
TGTGCCAGCAGGGAACCCAAGGAAGCTTTCTTT
CASREPKEAFF
>TRBJ2-2|TRBD2|TRBV5-4|.
TGTGCCAGCAGCCGAGGCGGGAGTAACACCGGGGAGCTGTTTTTT
CASSRGGSNTGELFF
>TRBJ2-3|.|TRBV11-3|.
TGTGCCAGCAGCAAGCGTAGCACAGATACGCAGTATTTT
CASSKRSTDTQYF
>TRBJ1-1|.|TRBV6-5|.
TGTGCCAGCAGTTACTCCAGAGGACGCACTGAAGCTTTCTTT
CASSYSRGRTEAFF
>TRBJ2-3|.|TRBV14|.
TGTGCCAGCAGCGAGTTAGTGAATCTAAAGACAGATACGCAGTATTTT
CASSELVNLKTDTQYF
>TRBJ2-7|.|TRBV15|.
TGTGCCACCAGCATCCCGGGGGCGAGCTACTACGAGCAGTACTTC
CATSIPGASYYEQYF
>TRBJ1-5|.|TRBV10-3|.
TGTGCCATCAGCGAATTGGATCAGCCCCAGCATTTT
CAISELDQPQHF
>TRBJ2-1|.|TRBV6-1|.
TGTGCCAGCAGTGAAGCAGGGACTGGGCAGGGTGAGCAGTTCTTC
CASSEAGTGQGEQFF
>TRBJ2-3|TRBD2|TRBV5-4|.
TGTGCCAGCAGCTTGGCCGGCTCTAGCGGGAGGAGTATAGATACGCAGTATTTT
CASSLAGSSGRSIDTQYF
>TRBJ1-1|.|TRBV2|.
TGTGCCAGCCGGAGGAACACTGAAGCTTTCTTT
CASRRNTEAFF
>TRBJ1-4|.|TRBV29-1|.
TGCAGCGTTGAAGAAGGGCGGAGGGAAAAACTGTTTTTT
CSVEEGRREKLFF
>TRBJ1-2|.|TRBV28|.
TGTGCCAGCACTCCACGGTGGGCTAACTATGGCTACACCTTC
CASTPRWANYGYTF
>TRBJ2-7|.|TRBV5-1|.
TGCGCCAGCAGCTTGAGTTCGGGAACCTTTTACGAGCAGTACTTC
CASSLSSGTFYEQYF
>TRBJ2-7|.|TRBV5-8|.
TGTGCCAGCAGACGGCGGGGCCTGGACCACGAGCAGTACTTC
CASRRRGLDHEQYF
>TRBJ2-1|TRBD2|TRBV5-1|.
TGCGCCAGCAGCTTGTGGGGACTAGAAGGCAATGAGCAGTTCTTC
CASSLWGLEGNEQFF
>TRBJ2-7|TRBD2|TRBV11-2|.
TGTGCCAGCAGCTTAGGGACTAGCGGAACCTACGAGCAGTACTTC
CASSLGTSGTYEQYF
>TRBJ2-1|TRBD2|TRBV4-1|.
TGCGCCAGCAGCCTACCGAGCGGGAGGGCCTCCAATGAGCAGTTCTTC
CASSLPSGRASNEQFF
>TRBJ1-5|.|TRBV7-9|.
TGTGCCAGCAGCTTAGAGGGCCAGGGAAATCAGCCCCAGCATTTT
CASSLEGQGNQPQHF
>TRBJ2-7|.|TRBV4-1|.
TGCGCCAGCAGCCACCCTCACCGGGGGGCGGCGCGGGAGCGAGCTACGGACCTCCCGCACTTC
CASSHPHRGAARERATDLPHF
>TRBJ2-1|TRBD2|TRBV18|once
TGTGCCAGCTCAGATCCTAGCGGGAGCTCCTACAATGAGCAGTTCTTC
CASSDPSGSSYNEQFF
>TRBJ2-7|TRBD1|TRBV30|.
TGTGCCTGGAGTGTACAGGGGTACGAGCAGTACTTC
CAWSVQGYEQYF
>TRBJ2-2|.|TRBV18|.
TGTGCCAGCGCTGGGACATATGATGGCGGGGAGCTGTTTTTT
CASAGTYDGGELFF
>TRBJ2-1|TRBD2|TRBV5-1|.
TGCGCCAGCAGCCTAGGACTAGCGGGAAGCTCCTACAATGAGCAGTTCTTC
CASSLGLAGSSYNEQFF
>TRBJ1-3|.|TRBV5-1|.
TGCGCCAGCAGCCCCGAGATCTCTGGAAACACCATATATTTT
CASSPEISGNTIYF
>TRBJ2-7|TRBD2|TRBV2|.
TGTGCCTTAGGGGGGCTAGCGGGGACTAGCTCCTACGAGCAGTACTTC
CALGGLAGTSSYEQYF
>TRBJ2-2|TRBD1|TRBV5-1|.
TGCGCCAGCAGCCAAGGGACAGGGGAGCCCGGGGAGCTGTTTTTT
CASSQGTGEPGELFF